This T cell receptor (beta chain) emerged from a study of CD8+CD57+ T cells in acquired aplastic anemia. Study-wide context: An average of approximately 3.4 ug of DNA was obtained from sorted CD4+ and CD8+ cells.

Only a few counts were recorded for this clonotype. The antigen remains undetermined. TCR beta VDJ combinations and CDR3 sequences were profiled from genomic DNA. TCRdb processed the reads anew with MiXCR; each CDR3 protein has one entry. The sample consists of 400,000 to 450,000 distinct CDR3 sequences, 60% to 80% of them appearing once. Findings and limits, study-wide: Over 25 CD8+ CDR3 sequences occurred in both the patients and the controls. CD8+ Simpson's diversity did not differ significantly between patients and controls.

The TCR comes from a human donor in good health, serving as a control. The sequencing input was sorted CD4+, CD8+, or CD8+CD57+ T cells (not recorded which) from PBMCs.

CDR3 nucleotides: TGTGCCAGCAGTGACCTGGGGATGGTTGCCTATGGCTACACCTTC. It yields the protein CASSDLGMVAYGYTF. The chain employs TRBV2 and TRBJ1-2, with D unresolved. The CDR3 totals 15 residues. Germline CDR1 reads SNHLY; CDR2 reads FYNNEI. Trimming took off 3 bases at V and 4 bases at J, with 15 bases between the two ends.